What follows are 27 T cell receptor beta chains derived from one specimen sequenced in a study of spatial heterogeneity in lung cancer. As to time point: sample taken at primary tumor resection. TCRdb reprocessed the 5' RACE reads with MiXCR, giving one entry per CDR3 protein. The sample contains 20,000 to 25,000 distinct CDR3 sequences, roughly 7.2% of which appear only once. The sample consisted of PBMCs, taken at surgery. These receptors came from a male donor with early-stage non-small cell lung cancer.

The J gene is TRBJ2-3, the V gene TRBV3-1, with no clear D. The germline V and J ends were trimmed by 1 base and 4 bases, with 6 bases remaining between them. Germline V gene lookup returns CDR1 LGHDT and CDR2 YNNKEL (reference sequence). The CDR3 extends over 13 amino acids. The CDR3 coding sequence is TGTGCCAGCAGCCAAGGCATCGCAGATACGCAGTATTTT. It codes for CASSQGIADTQYF.

Many counts were recorded for this clonotype. The chain is built from TRBV3-1 and TRBJ1-2; D unresolved. V lost 3 bases to trimming and J lost 4 bases, with 3 bases between them. CDR3 length equals 11 residues. The germline V gene has CDR1 LGHDT and CDR2 YNNKEL (reference sequence). The CDR3 bases are TGTGCCAGCAGCCACAGCTATGGCTACACCTTC. It specifies CASSHSYGYTF.

This clonotype was detected ten times or more. The chain has TRBV11-2 and TRBJ2-5, with D uncertain. From germline, CDR1 is SGHAT and CDR2 FQNNGV. Trimming shortened V by 1 base and J by 2 bases, and 5 bases separated the two germline ends. The CDR3 is 13 amino acids. CDR3 nucleotides: TGTGCCAGCAGCTTAGGTCAGCAAGAGACCCAGTACTTC. Its protein product is CASSLGQQETQYF.

This clonotype was recorded a few times. The chain links TRBV5-1 to TRBJ2-7; D unclear. Trimming pared 0 bases from V and 6 bases from J, leaving 16 bases between. The CDR3 spans 15 residues. The germline CDR1 and CDR2 sequences are SGHRS and YFSETQ. The CDR3 loop is CASSLEPGRRAEQYF. DNA for the CDR3: TGCGCCAGCAGCTTGGAACCGGGCCGCCGGGCCGAGCAGTACTTC. Full variable domain (outside the CDR3, taken from reference TRBV5-1 and TRBJ2-7): KAGVTQTPRYLIKTRGQQVTLSCSPISGHRSVSWYQQTPGQGLQFLFEYFSETQRNKGNFPGRFSGRQFSNSRSEMNVSTLELGDSALYLCASSLEPGRRAEQYFGPGTRLTVT.

The chain combines TRBV27 with TRBJ2-2, with a tentative D call TRBD1 (7 bases). CDR1 and CDR2 (germline): MNHEY, SMNVEV (reference sequence). The V end was cut by 4 bases, the J end by 5 bases, with 8 bases between. The CDR3 has 13 amino acids. CDR3 amino acids: CASSSGGTGELFF. Written as DNA, the CDR3 is TGTGCCAGCAGTTCAGGGGGGACCGGGGAGCTGTTTTTT.

In its sample, this clonotype was seen many times. This CDR3 is CASGENRLSFTEAFF. The CDR3 region has the DNA TGTGCTAGTGGTGAAAACAGACTCTCTTTCACTGAAGCTTTCTTT. The rearrangement joins TRBV12-5 to TRBJ1-1; D unresolved. CDR3 length equals 15 residues. Germline V gives CDR1 LGHNT, CDR2 FRNRAP. With 5 bases removed from V and 4 bases from J, the gap between germline ends came to 17 bases. The full variable domain, its missing parts supplied by reference TRBV12-5 and TRBJ1-1, is DARVTQTPRHKVTEMGQEVTMRCQPILGHNTVFWYRQTMMQGLELLAYFRNRAPLDDSGMPKDRFSAEMPDATLATLKIQPSEPRDSAVYFCASGENRLSFTEAFFGQGTRLTVV.

The sample holds many counts of this clonotype. The CDR3 loop is CSAISLRAPFEPQHF. The DNA for the CDR3 is TGCAGTGCTATCTCATTAAGGGCCCCCTTCGAGCCCCAGCATTTT. The chain combines TRBV20-1 with TRBJ1-5, with D uncertain. The CDR3 loop spans 15 amino acids. V shed 4 bases and J shed 8 bases, with 21 bases lying between them. In germline, CDR1 is DFQATT, CDR2 SNEGSKA (reference sequence).

In its sample, this clonotype is medium-sized. This chain links TRBV18 with TRBJ2-6, with D possibly TRBD2 on 6 matching bases. Germline V gene data show CDR1 as KGHSH and CDR2 as LQKENI. CDR3 length: 16 amino acids. The V and J ends lost 1 base and 2 bases respectively, with 9 bases between them. CDR3 nucleotide sequence: TGTGCCAGCTCACCACTCGGGACTGCTGGGGCCAACGTCCTGACTTTC. This sequence encodes CASSPLGTAGANVLTF.

This clonotype was seen repeatedly, ten times or more. The rearrangement joins TRBV5-1 to TRBJ2-1; TRBD1 aligns across 10 bases. Germline trimming cut 3 bases from V and 3 bases from J; bases unmatched to any gene: 3. Germline V gene lookup returns CDR1 SGHRS and CDR2 YFSETQ. The CDR3 consists of 15 residues. CDR3 nucleotides: TGCGCCAGCAGCTCATGGGACAGGGGCTACAATGAGCAGTTCTTC. This sequence encodes CASSSWDRGYNEQFF.

In this sample, this clonotype turned up many times. CDR3 bases: TGTGCCAGCAGTGACGGGAGAATCGGGGAGCTGTTTTTT. Translation: CASSDGRIGELFF. The chain carries TRBV2 and TRBJ2-2; D may be TRBD2 (6 bases). The germline CDR1 and CDR2 sequences are SNHLY and FYNNEI. Trimming took off 3 bases at V and 7 bases at J, with 9 bases between the two ends. The CDR3 extends over 13 amino acids.

This clonotype was seen repeatedly, ten times or more. V and J are TRBV7-8 and TRBJ2-3, with 9 bases fitting TRBD2. The V segment lost 1 base and the J segment 2 bases; nucleotides outside the gene matches: 7. Germline CDR1 reads SGHVS; CDR2 reads FQNEAQ. CDR3 length equals 17 residues. The CDR3, as DNA: TGTGCCAGCAGCTTAGAGTCGAGCGGGAGGCTCACAGATACGCAGTATTTT. Amino acids: CASSLESSGRLTDTQYF.

This clonotype was counted ten times or more. This chain links TRBV20-1 with TRBJ2-1; D is unclear. The germline gives CDR1 DFQATT, CDR2 SNEGSKA (reference sequence). The CDR3 covers 12 residues. V lost 1 base and J 1 base, leaving 2 bases between the germline ends. The CDR3 loop is CSARGSYNEQFF. In nucleotides, the CDR3 is TGCAGTGCTAGAGGGTCCTACAATGAGCAGTTCTTC.

This clonotype was seen at least ten times. The rearrangement links TRBV5-4 to TRBJ2-2; no clear D gene. This CDR3 is built from 15 residues. Trimming shortened V by 0 bases and J by 1 base, and 7 bases separated the two germline ends. From germline, CDR1 is SGHNT and CDR2 YYREEE (reference sequence). CDR3: CASSLDNENTGELFF. The CDR3 nucleotides read TGTGCCAGCAGCTTGGACAACGAGAACACCGGGGAGCTGTTTTTT.

This clonotype has ten or more counts. This rearrangement joins TRBV2 to TRBJ2-1; 12 positions agree with TRBD2. V was pared by 7 bases and J by 3 bases, with 4 bases of the junction left unmatched. CDR3 length equals 15 residues. Per germline, CDR1 SNHLY and CDR2 FYNNEI. This CDR3 is CASTPTSGSYNEQFF. The CDR3 DNA reads as TGTGCCAGCACACCGACTAGCGGGAGCTACAATGAGCAGTTCTTC. The complete variable domain, with remaining parts taken from reference TRBV2 and TRBJ2-1, reads EPEVTQTPSHQVTQMGQEVILRCVPISNHLYFYWYRQILGQKVEFLVSFYNNEISEKSEIFDDQFSVERPDGSNFTLKIRSTKLEDSAMYFCASTPTSGSYNEQFFGPGTRLTVL.

V usage is TRBV7-2 and J usage is TRBJ2-7; TRBD2 aligns across 10 bases. The CDR3 loop spans 14 amino acids. The junction had 6 bases not matched to a gene; V was cut back by 0 bases and J by 10 bases. Germline CDR1 reads SGHTA; CDR2 reads FQGNSA. CDR3 loop: CASSLAAASGGQYF. In DNA form, the CDR3 reads TGTGCCAGCAGCTTAGCGGCGGCTAGCGGGGGACAGTACTTC.

This clonotype showed up many times. The gene calls are TRBV10-3 and TRBJ1-1; TRBD1 agrees at 7 bases. The junction had 6 bases not matched to a gene; V was cut back by 6 bases and J by 5 bases. CDR1 ENHRY and CDR2 SYGVKD come from the germline V gene. The CDR3 consists of 13 residues. CDR3 in DNA: TGTGCCATCAGGAGCGACAGGGCGACTGAAGCTTTCTTT. It is translated as CAIRSDRATEAFF.

This clonotype is medium-sized by share. The V and J genes are TRBV7-2 and TRBJ1-2; perhaps TRBD1 as D (5 bases). Germline assignment: CDR1 SGHTA and CDR2 FQGNSA. The CDR3 is made up of 17 amino acids. The V end was cut by 4 bases, the J end by 6 bases, with 24 bases between. CDR3 bases: TGTGCCAGCAGCTCTGATTTCTCGGGGCTTGGAGCTGATGGCTACACCTTC. This encodes CASSSDFSGLGADGYTF.

V and J are TRBV13 and TRBJ2-3; D is undetermined. This CDR3 comprises 11 residues. Trimming stripped 3 bases from V and 9 bases from J, with 7 bases between. CDR1 is PRHDT, CDR2 FYEKMQ, per germline (reference sequence). CDR3 DNA: TGTGCCAGCAGCTTGGAGCGAACGCAGTATTTT. This sequence encodes CASSLERTQYF.

This clonotype was picked up a small number of times. The chain uses TRBV6-2 or TRBV6-3 and TRBJ1-5; 7 bases are shared with TRBD1. Germline V gene sequence: CDR1 MNHEY, CDR2 SVGEGT. With 8 bases clipped from V and 5 bases from J, the junction kept 3 bases outside the gene matches. The CDR3 runs to 12 residues. The CDR3 loop reads CASGQGDQPQHF. Here the CDR3 DNA reads TGTGCCAGCGGCCAGGGGGATCAGCCCCAGCATTTT.

This chain joins TRBV5-6 and TRBJ2-4, with D perhaps TRBD1 or TRBD2 (5 bases each). The germline CDR1 and CDR2 sequences are SGHDT and YYEEEE. V was pared by 6 bases and J by 0 bases, with 16 bases between. This CDR3 has 16 residues. CDR3 in DNA: TGTGCCAGCACCGGGACGGACCAACTAGCCAAAAACATTCAGTACTTC. It encodes CASTGTDQLAKNIQYF.

This clonotype was counted many times. Here the CDR3 reads CSASSGGEKLFF. In DNA, the CDR3 is TGCAGTGCTAGCTCGGGCGGTGAAAAACTGTTTTTT. The rearrangement joins TRBV20-1 to TRBJ1-4; no clear D. Germline-derived CDR1 and CDR2 are DFQATT and SNEGSKA (reference sequence). The CDR3 has 12 amino acids. V lost 3 bases and J lost 7, with 9 bases in between.

Many counts were recorded for this clonotype. V usage is TRBV6-2 or TRBV6-3 and J usage is TRBJ1-2; D ambiguous. The CDR3 extends over 14 amino acids. V dropped 5 bases and J dropped 4 bases, with 14 bases sitting between them. Per the germline V gene, CDR1 is MNHEY and CDR2 is SVGEGT. The CDR3 is CASSLEDPAYGYTF. CDR3 nucleotides: TGTGCCAGCAGTCTCGAGGATCCTGCCTATGGCTACACCTTC.

This clonotype came up many times. This chain uses TRBV19 with TRBJ1-1; 8 bases match TRBD1. Unmatched junction bases numbered 9, after V lost 4 bases and J lost 2 bases. CDR3 length: 16 residues. The germline V gene has CDR1 LNHDA and CDR2 SQIVND (reference sequence). The CDR3 region is CASSTPTGASNTEAFF. The CDR3, as DNA: TGTGCCAGTAGTACCCCGACAGGGGCTTCCAACACTGAAGCTTTCTTT.

This clonotype was found many times. V is TRBV28 and J is TRBJ2-3; D is undetermined. Between the trimmed V and J ends, which lost 6 bases and 4 bases, there was a span of 20 bases. The germline CDR1 and CDR2 sequences are MDHEN and SYDVKM. This CDR3 comprises 16 residues. CDR3 in amino acids: CASRTLAAQKADTQYF. The CDR3, as DNA: TGTGCCAGCAGGACTCTCGCGGCTCAGAAGGCAGATACGCAGTATTTT.

This clonotype was seen many times. V is TRBV6-2 or TRBV6-3 and J is TRBJ1-1; D gene ambiguous. The CDR3 contains 13 residues. V dropped 6 bases and J dropped 8 bases, with 16 bases sitting between them. CDR1 and CDR2 from the germline V gene are MNHEY and SVGEGT. The CDR3 loop is CASRSTSGLEAFF. CDR3 nucleotides: TGTGCCAGCAGATCTACCTCCGGCCTCGAAGCTTTCTTT.

There are a few counts of this clonotype. The chain employs TRBV20-1 and TRBJ2-7, with D possibly being TRBD1 (6 bases). The V end was cut by 3 bases, the J end by 4 bases, with 13 bases between. The CDR3 covers 13 residues. Per the germline V gene, CDR1 is DFQATT and CDR2 is SNEGSKA (reference sequence). The CDR3 reads CSASQGIVYEQYV. CDR3 sequence (DNA): TGCAGTGCTAGTCAGGGGATTGTATACGAGCAGTACGTC.

The chain employs TRBV28 and TRBJ1-1; D is uncertain. V gave up 1 base and J gave up 0 bases, with 9 bases separating them. The CDR3 length is 15 residues. Per germline, CDR1 MDHEN and CDR2 SYDVKM. This CDR3 is CASSLSGRLNTEAFF. In DNA, the CDR3 is TGTGCCAGCAGTTTATCGGGGAGGCTGAACACTGAAGCTTTCTTT.